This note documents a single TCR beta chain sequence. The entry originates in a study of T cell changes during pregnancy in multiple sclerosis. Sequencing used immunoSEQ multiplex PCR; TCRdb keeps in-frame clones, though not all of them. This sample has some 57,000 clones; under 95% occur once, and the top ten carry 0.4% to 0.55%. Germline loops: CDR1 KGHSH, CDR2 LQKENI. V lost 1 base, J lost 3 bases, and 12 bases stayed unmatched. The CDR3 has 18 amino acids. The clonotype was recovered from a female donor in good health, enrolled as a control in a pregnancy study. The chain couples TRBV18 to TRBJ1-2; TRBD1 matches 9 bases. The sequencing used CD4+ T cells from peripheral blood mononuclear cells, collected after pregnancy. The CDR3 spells CASSPLNHPGTGYYGYTF. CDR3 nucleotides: TGTGCCAGCTCACCACTTAACCACCCCGGGACAGGGTACTATGGCTACACCTTC.